This passage covers 26 T cell receptor beta chains from one sample sequenced in a study of control samples from healthy donors and cancer patients. Clones were read by immunoSEQ multiplex PCR, and TCRdb kept only the in-frame ones, dropping some. The sample has approximately 100,000 clones; about 89% are singletons. The sequenced material came from blood. The receptors shown here come from a man younger than 40 in good health.

The chain recombines TRBV6-5 with TRBJ2-2; 7 nucleotides agree with TRBD1. The CDR3 is 15 amino acids. Trimming cost V 10 bases and J 1 base; bases outside gene matches: 9. Germline V CDR1 and CDR2: MNHEY, SVGAGI. The CDR3 loop reads CATKLRDRNTGELFF. DNA of the CDR3: TGTGCCACAAAACTCCGGGACAGGAACACCGGGGAGCTGTTTTTT.

CDR3 sequence (DNA): TGTGCCAGCAGCCAAGAATTGAGCGGGGTAGTCAACACCGGGGAGCTGTTTTTT. It encodes CASSQELSGVVNTGELFF. The rearrangement uses TRBV3-1 (or the pseudogene TRBV3-2) and TRBJ2-2; 7 bases agree with TRBD2. V was clipped by 0 bases and J by 2 bases; unmatched bases: 9. Germline-derived CDR1 and CDR2 are LGHDT and YNNKEL (reference sequence). CDR3 length: 18 amino acids.

This rearrangement joins TRBV10-3 to TRBJ2-5, with TRBD1 identical over 8 bases. Germline loops: CDR1 ENHRY, CDR2 SYGVKD. The CDR3 has 15 amino acids. Trimming took 3 bases from V and 9 from J; bases not matched to a gene: 12. The CDR3 spells CAISDAGTGACPQYF. In DNA form, the CDR3 reads TGTGCCATCAGTGATGCCGGGACAGGTGCCTGTCCCCAGTACTTC.

This chain connects TRBV27 to TRBJ1-5; a possible D gene is TRBD1 (5 bases). With 2 bases removed from V and 2 bases from J, the gap between germline ends came to 10 bases. This CDR3 comprises 15 residues. The germline V gene has CDR1 MNHEY and CDR2 SMNVEV (reference sequence). The CDR3 coding sequence is TGTGCCAGCAGTTTAAGGGGCGGCGGCAATCAGCCCCAGCATTTT. This gives the protein CASSLRGGGNQPQHF.

The chain employs TRBV24-1 and TRBJ1-2; 9 nucleotides align to TRBD1. V shed 0 bases, J shed 9 bases, and the junction held 7 bases outside the gene matches. Germline assignment: CDR1 KGHDR and CDR2 SFDVKD. This CDR3 region has 15 residues. CDR3 sequence (DNA): TGTGCCACCAGTGATTTGCAGGGACAGGGATTGCGCTACACCTTC. Translation gives CATSDLQGQGLRYTF.

The genes are TRBV19 and TRBJ1-2; D may be TRBD1 (5 bases). Trimming pared 6 bases from V and 10 bases from J, leaving 24 bases between. The CDR3 runs to 15 residues. CDR1 is LNHDA, CDR2 SQIVND, per germline (reference sequence). The CDR3 reads CASSTGGGASRDYTF. CDR3 sequence (DNA): TGTGCCAGTAGCACCGGAGGTGGGGCATCGAGGGACTACACCTTC.

J is TRBJ2-3 and V is TRBV5-1, with 7 bases aligning to TRBD1. V gave up 5 bases and J gave up 1 base; unmatched junction bases: 13. CDR1 and CDR2 (germline): SGHRS, YFSETQ. The length of the CDR3 is 17 residues. The CDR3 region is CASSLRGWDRRTDTQYF. Written as DNA, the CDR3 is TGCGCCAGCAGTCTGAGAGGATGGGACAGACGCACAGATACGCAGTATTTT. Full variable domain (outside the CDR3, taken from reference TRBV5-1 and TRBJ2-3): KAGVTQTPRYLIKTRGQQVTLSCSPISGHRSVSWYQQTPGQGLQFLFEYFSETQRNKGNFPGRFSGRQFSNSRSEMNVSTLELGDSALYLCASSLRGWDRRTDTQYFGPGTRLTVL.

Only a few counts were recorded for this clone. The limits of the CDR3 on the DNA are not certain, so only TCRdb's listed CDR3 is given. This rearrangement joins TRBV6-2 or TRBV6-3 to TRBJ1-4; the DNA was not compared with TRBD1, the D call given in the table. The CDR3 numbers 16 amino acids, ends counted. Germline CDR1 and CDR2: MNHEY and SVGEGT. This CDR3 is CASSSGQGSTNEKLFF.

The chain carries TRBV7-8 and TRBJ2-1; 10 bases agree with TRBD2. Germline V CDR1 and CDR2: SGHVS, FQNEAQ. The V segment lost 5 bases and the J segment 6 bases; nucleotides outside the gene matches: 7. The CDR3 loop spans 15 amino acids. CDR3 amino acids: CASSPRLAGVNEQFF. CDR3 sequence (DNA): TGTGCCAGCAGCCCCCGTCTAGCGGGAGTCAATGAGCAGTTCTTC.

The chain uses TRBV27 and TRBJ1-2; D gene unclear. This CDR3 region has 13 residues. V was clipped by 6 bases and J by 3 bases, with 11 bases between them. CDR1 is MNHEY and CDR2 is SMNVEV in the germline V gene (reference sequence). CDR3 DNA sequence: TGTGCCAGCAGCCCGACTTGGGACTATGGCTACACCTTC. Translation gives CASSPTWDYGYTF.

This clone appeared once. The chain employs TRBV7-2 and TRBJ2-5; 9 bases match TRBD2. CDR3 size: 15 residues. V shed 5 bases, J shed 2 bases, and the junction held 6 bases outside the gene matches. Per germline, CDR1 SGHTA and CDR2 FQGNSA. The CDR3: CASSPGGLAQETQYF. The DNA for the CDR3 is TGTGCCAGCAGCCCGGGGGGACTAGCTCAAGAGACCCAGTACTTC.

This chain uses TRBV3-1 (or the pseudogene TRBV3-2) with TRBJ2-7, with D hard to call. V dropped 1 base and J dropped 4 bases, with 5 bases sitting between them. Germline CDR1 and CDR2: LGHDT and YNNKEL (reference sequence). The CDR3 has 12 amino acids. CDR3 region: CASSQAEYEQYF. Written as DNA, the CDR3 is TGTGCCAGCAGCCAAGCAGAATACGAGCAGTACTTC.

The chain carries TRBV19 and TRBJ2-7, with 7 bases lining up with TRBD2. With 3 bases clipped from V and 0 bases from J, the junction kept 5 bases outside the gene matches. Germline CDR1 reads LNHDA; CDR2 reads SQIVND (reference sequence). The CDR3 has 15 amino acids. The CDR3 sequence: CASSMGGLPSYEQYV. Here the CDR3 DNA reads TGTGCCAGTAGTATGGGGGGACTACCCTCCTACGAGCAGTACGTC.

The rearrangement joins TRBV2 to TRBJ2-1, with D uncertain. The germline V and J ends were trimmed by 3 bases and 9 bases, with 15 bases remaining between them. This CDR3 is built from 14 residues. Per the germline V gene, CDR1 is SNHLY and CDR2 is FYNNEI. CDR3 sequence: CASSEPESWGEQFF. CDR3 bases: TGTGCCAGCAGTGAGCCGGAAAGCTGGGGTGAGCAGTTCTTC.

This rearrangement joins TRBV24-1 to TRBJ2-3; weak D call: TRBD1 (6 bases). This CDR3 comprises 19 residues. The germline gives CDR1 KGHDR, CDR2 SFDVKD. Deletions cut 4 bases from V and 0 bases from J, with 22 bases between. DNA of the CDR3: TGTGCCACCAGTGACCCGTCCCGGGACATCTACACCAGCACAGATACGCAGTATTTT. Its protein is CATSDPSRDIYTSTDTQYF.

Details on this clone: Within the sample, other DNA sequences also encode this same CDR3. The chain joins TRBV7-9 to TRBJ1-2, with D tentatively TRBD1 (5 bases). Germline lookup yields CDR1 SEHNR and CDR2 FQNEAQ (reference sequence). This CDR3 has 14 residues. V was shortened by 1 base and J by 3 bases, with 9 bases between the two germline ends. CDR3: CASSLGQGHYGYTF. The CDR3 DNA reads as TGTGCCAGCAGCTTAGGGCAGGGCCACTATGGCTACACCTTC.

The chain carries TRBV5-6 and TRBJ1-2; D ambiguous. The germline V and J ends were trimmed by 0 bases and 4 bases, with 13 bases remaining between them. The CDR3 contains 15 residues. Germline V lookup: CDR1 SGHDT, CDR2 YYEEEE. The DNA for the CDR3 is TGTGCCAGCAGCTTGGCTCTGTCGTCCGCCTATGGCTACACCTTC. This encodes CASSLALSSAYGYTF. Using reference TRBV5-6 and TRBJ1-2 for the parts outside the CDR3, the full variable domain is DAGVTQSPTHLIKTRGQQVTLRCSPKSGHDTVSWYQQALGQGPQFIFQYYEEEERQRGNFPDRFSGHQFPNYSSELNVNALLLGDSALYLCASSLALSSAYGYTFGSGTRLTVV.

The V and J genes are TRBV28 and TRBJ1-1; TRBD1 matches 7 bases. Trimming cost V 6 bases and J 1 base; bases outside gene matches: 8. Germline CDR1 MDHEN, CDR2 SYDVKM. CDR3 length: 15 residues. The CDR3 DNA sequence: TGTGCCAGCAGATCAGGGGGGGTATGGAACACTGAAGCTTTCTTT. Encoded protein: CASRSGGVWNTEAFF.

V and J are TRBV28 and TRBJ1-5; D may be TRBD1 (5 bases). Germline V gives CDR1 MDHEN, CDR2 SYDVKM. The V end was cut by 5 bases, the J end by 0 bases, with 11 bases between. The CDR3 consists of 15 residues. CDR3 nucleotide sequence: TGTGCCAGCAGTCCCTGGGGGGGTAGCAATCAGCCCCAGCATTTT. It codes for CASSPWGGSNQPQHF.

The V and J genes are TRBV19 and TRBJ1-5, with D perhaps matching TRBD1 (5 bases). The CDR3 is 17 residues long. Per the germline V gene, CDR1 is LNHDA and CDR2 is SQIVND (reference sequence). V was cut by 5 bases and J by 1 base, with 18 bases left in between. The CDR3 is CASSPRQGPGSNQPQHF. CDR3 DNA sequence: TGTGCCAGTAGTCCTCGCCAGGGCCCGGGGAGCAATCAGCCCCAGCATTTT.

J is TRBJ1-5 and V is TRBV28; possibly TRBD1 for D (5 bases). The CDR3 runs to 14 residues. Per germline, CDR1 MDHEN and CDR2 SYDVKM. Trimming took off 4 bases at V and 2 bases at J, with 9 bases between the two ends. The CDR3 reads CASSSGYRNQPQHF. The CDR3 region has the DNA TGTGCCAGCAGTTCAGGGTATCGCAATCAGCCCCAGCATTTT.

The chain joins TRBV28 to TRBJ1-4, with D possibly matching TRBD1 (5 bases). There are 17 residues in the CDR3. Trimming pared 6 bases from V and 4 bases from J, leaving 21 bases between. In germline, CDR1 is MDHEN, CDR2 SYDVKM. In DNA, the CDR3 is TGTGCCAGCAGCTCCCCCGGAAAGGGACGGAGTAATGAAAAACTGTTTTTT. It codes for CASSSPGKGRSNEKLFF.

V and J are TRBV28 and TRBJ1-4, with a weak D call TRBD1 (5 bases). The CDR3 contains 15 residues. The V gene's germline CDR1 is MDHEN and CDR2 SYDVKM. V was shortened by 6 bases and J by 6 bases, with 17 bases between the two germline ends. CDR3 protein: CASRTGSEGYEKLFF. CDR3 nucleotides: TGTGCCAGCAGAACTGGTAGTGAGGGGTATGAAAAACTGTTTTTT.

The rearrangement uses TRBV5-1 and TRBJ2-5; D perhaps matches TRBD2 (7 bases). Germline V gene sequence: CDR1 SGHRS, CDR2 YFSETQ. V dropped 3 bases and J dropped 4 bases, with 13 bases sitting between them. The CDR3 is 14 residues long. This chain's CDR3 is CASSWGGPGETQYF. DNA of the CDR3: TGCGCCAGCAGCTGGGGGGGGCCCGGAGAGACCCAGTACTTC.

The CDR3 DNA reads TGCGCCAGCAGCTTGGATTTTTGGGGGGCGCTGGATGGCTACACCTTC. It is translated as CASSLDFWGALDGYTF. The chain combines TRBV5-1 with TRBJ1-2; D is perhaps TRBD1 (6 bases). There are 16 residues in the CDR3. The germline V gene encodes CDR1 SGHRS and CDR2 YFSETQ. The germline V and J ends were trimmed by 0 bases and 6 bases, with 18 bases remaining between them.

The table lists this clone with a few counts. This CDR3 is CASSYSPLHF. The CDR3 DNA follows: TGTGCCAGCAGTTACTCACCCCTCCACTTT. The genes are TRBV6-7 and TRBJ1-6, with D uncertain. TRBV6-7 is recorded as an ORF, its role being uncertain. This CDR3 is built from 10 residues. V gave up 0 bases and J gave up 12 bases, with 0 bases separating them.